Each of the 23 T cell receptor beta chains below was sequenced from the same sample in a study of breast tumors, draining lymph nodes, adjacent tissues. Samples came from axillary lymph nodes draining the breast cancer. Each CDR3 protein is one row after TCRdb ran MiXCR on the multiplex PCR reads. The sample consists of approximately 100,000 distinct CDR3 sequences, about 20% of them appearing once. The material sequenced was axillary lymph node tissue. These receptors were obtained from a female donor with breast cancer. Some clones in this sample may be carry-over from other donors' samples.

The V gene is TRBV4-1, the J gene TRBJ1-1, with TRBD1 identical over 10 bases. The CDR3 extends over 15 amino acids. The germline CDR1 and CDR2 sequences are MGHRA and YSYEKL. The V gene end was trimmed by 4 bases and the J gene end by 4 bases; junction bases not matched to a gene: 6. For the CDR3, the DNA is TGCGCCAGCAGCCCTTGGGACAGGGGAGGCACTGAAGCTTTCTTT. Encoded protein: CASSPWDRGGTEAFF.

This clonotype came up many times. This sequence joins TRBV20-1 and TRBJ2-5, with 7 bases aligning to TRBD1. Germline V CDR1 and CDR2: DFQATT, SNEGSKA (reference sequence). The CDR3 loop spans 14 amino acids. V gave up 2 bases and J gave up 5 bases; unmatched junction bases: 8. The CDR3 is CSARSQTGLETQYF. CDR3 DNA sequence: TGCAGTGCTAGATCTCAGACAGGGTTGGAGACCCAGTACTTC.

Note on this clonotype: A read error may explain this, as a much larger clone is one base away. The chain has TRBV28 and TRBJ1-2; D not resolved. Deletions cut 2 bases from V and 3 bases from J, with 7 bases between. Germline V gives CDR1 MDHEN, CDR2 SYDVKM. CDR3 length: 13 residues. CDR3 bases: TGTGCCAGCAGTTTACAGAGCGACTATGGCTACACCTTC. Translated, it gives CASSLQSDYGYTF.

This clonotype was counted at least ten times. V is TRBV5-6 and J is TRBJ2-7, with D possibly matching TRBD1 (5 bases). CDR1 and CDR2 from the germline V gene are SGHDT and YYEEEE. The CDR3 has 14 amino acids. The V end was cut by 4 bases, the J end by 4 bases, with 15 bases between. The CDR3 here is CASSPTADMYEQYF. The CDR3 nucleotides are TGTGCCAGCAGCCCAACCGCGGACATGTACGAGCAGTACTTC.

V usage is TRBV27 and J usage is TRBJ2-7; 7 bases are a match to TRBD1. The CDR3 consists of 14 residues. The V segment lost 3 bases and the J segment 4 bases; nucleotides outside the gene matches: 6. Germline V lookup: CDR1 MNHEY, CDR2 SMNVEV (reference sequence). The CDR3: CASSFRDSRYEQYF. CDR3 coding DNA: TGTGCCAGCAGTTTCCGGGACAGTCGGTACGAGCAGTACTTC.

The chain joins TRBV19 to TRBJ1-1, with D unclear. CDR1 and CDR2 (germline): LNHDA, SQIVND (reference sequence). V gave up 3 bases and J gave up 1 base, with 6 bases separating them. The CDR3 covers 13 residues. CDR3 in DNA: TGTGCCAGTAGTATTGTTGAGAACACTGAAGCTTTCTTT. It yields the protein CASSIVENTEAFF.

As to this clonotype: Sequence at one end of the junction differs from germline and may be a read error. The CDR3 loop reads CASSLATYRDRGPTGELSF. The CDR3 nucleotides read TGCGCCAGCAGCTTAGCCACCTACCGGGACAGGGGCCCCACCGGGGAGCTGTCTTTT. The chain carries TRBV5-1 and TRBJ2-2, with 10 bases aligning to TRBD1. This CDR3 comprises 19 residues. Germline V gene sequence: CDR1 SGHRS, CDR2 YFSETQ.

The V and J genes are TRBV7-8 and TRBJ1-2; D is possibly TRBD1 (5 bases). Germline CDR1 is SGHVS and CDR2 is FQNEAQ. V dropped 1 base and J dropped 6 bases, with 12 bases sitting between them. The CDR3 is 14 residues long. The CDR3 DNA reads TGTGCCAGCAGCTTAGGTTGGCAGGGAGATGGCTACACCTTC. Its protein product is CASSLGWQGDGYTF.

This clonotype was observed a handful of times. The chain employs TRBV20-1 and TRBJ1-5; TRBD1 matches 10 bases. Germline CDR1 reads DFQATT; CDR2 reads SNEGSKA (reference sequence). V gave up 6 bases and J gave up 2 bases; unmatched junction bases: 4. This CDR3 has 14 amino acids. The CDR3 sequence: CSATTGGGNQPQHF. In nucleotides, the CDR3 is TGCAGTGCGACGACAGGGGGCGGCAATCAGCCCCAGCATTTT.

Ten or more counts support this clonotype. The V and J genes are TRBV18 and TRBJ2-5; D not certain. V lost 2 bases to trimming and J lost 5 bases, with 9 bases between them. From germline, CDR1 is KGHSH and CDR2 LQKENI. The CDR3 contains 13 residues. The CDR3 spells CASSPRVGETQYF. In nucleotides, the CDR3 is TGTGCCAGCTCACCAAGGGTAGGGGAGACCCAGTACTTC.

This clonotype was seen ten or more times. The CDR3 DNA reads as TGTGCCAGCAGCTCCTTGTCTCTCGAGCAGTACTTC. Protein sequence: CASSSLSLEQYF. The chain carries TRBV14 and TRBJ2-7; D is unclear. Trimming left V 5 bases short and J 6 bases short, with 11 bases between. Germline V CDR1 and CDR2: SGHDN, FVKESK. The CDR3 runs to 12 residues.

This clonotype was recorded many times. The chain employs TRBV5-4 and TRBJ1-2; no clear D gene. CDR1 SGHNT and CDR2 YYREEE come from the germline V gene (reference sequence). Between the trimmed V and J ends, which lost 4 bases and 2 bases, there was a span of 9 bases. The CDR3 contains 13 residues. The CDR3 DNA sequence: TGTGCCAGCAGCGAGGGATTAAACTATGGCTACACCTTC. Its translation is CASSEGLNYGYTF.

This clonotype has ten or more counts. The chain uses TRBV27 and TRBJ2-7; D is undetermined. Germline assignment: CDR1 MNHEY and CDR2 SMNVEV (reference sequence). The CDR3 extends over 15 amino acids. V shed 0 bases and J shed 3 bases, with 12 bases lying between them. CDR3 coding DNA: TGTGCCAGCAGTTTATCAGAACATCTCCTCTACGAGCAGTACTTC. Translating it yields CASSLSEHLLYEQYF.

This clonotype is termed medium-sized. The V gene is TRBV12-3 or TRBV12-4, the J gene TRBJ2-7; D is undetermined. With 6 bases removed from V and 0 bases from J, the gap between germline ends came to 3 bases. This CDR3 spans 11 amino acids. The CDR3 DNA reads as TGTGCCAGCAGCTCCTCCTACGAGCAGTACTTC. Amino acid sequence: CASSSSYEQYF.

With regard to this clonotype: A much larger clone differs by one base, so this may be a read error. The J gene is TRBJ2-1, the V gene TRBV5-1, with 10 bases matching TRBD2. This CDR3 is 19 amino acids long. The germline V gene encodes CDR1 SGHRS and CDR2 YFSETQ. Trimming cost V 0 bases and J 4 bases; bases outside gene matches: 13. The CDR3 sequence: CASSLAEERGGLRYNEQFF. CDR3 DNA sequence: TGCGCCAGCAGCTTGGCCGAGGAGCGGGGGGGCCTTCGATACAATGAGCAGTTCTTC.

Turning to this clonotype: It may be a read error: a sequence one base away is much more abundant. This chain links TRBV12-5 with TRBJ1-2, with D possibly matching TRBD1 (6 bases). Germline CDR1 is LGHNT and CDR2 is FRNRAP. The CDR3 length is 15 residues. The DNA for the CDR3 is TGTGCAAGCTCCGAACAGGGAATTAAGGGTAAAGGCCACACCTTC. Its translation is CASSEQGIKGKGHTF. Supplemented by reference TRBV12-5 and TRBJ1-2, the full variable domain reads DARVTQTPRHKVTEMGQEVTMRCQPILGHNTVFWYRQTMMQGLELLAYFRNRAPLDDSGMPKDRFSAEMPDATLATLKIQPSEPRDSAVYFCASSEQGIKGKGHTFGSGTRLTVV.

Turning to this clonotype: A read error may be the cause here, since a much bigger clone is one base away. The chain uses TRBV9 and TRBJ2-3, with D possibly TRBD1 on 5 matching bases. CDR3 length: 13 residues. Trimming stripped 3 bases from V and 10 bases from J, with 15 bases between. The germline gives CDR1 SGDLS, CDR2 YYNGEE. The CDR3 sequence is CASSATQGVAQYF. The CDR3 DNA is TGTGCCAGCAGCGCCACCCAGGGTGTAGCGCAGTATTTT.

V usage is TRBV11-3 and J usage is TRBJ1-1; the D is unclear. The germline CDR1 and CDR2 sequences are SGHNT and YENEEA. The CDR3 consists of 12 residues. V gave up 6 bases and J gave up 4 bases, with 9 bases separating them. CDR3 loop: CASRGKTTEAFF. CDR3 DNA: TGTGCCAGCAGAGGTAAGACCACTGAAGCTTTCTTT.

This chain uses TRBV6-5 with TRBJ2-1; D gene ambiguous. CDR3 size: 14 residues. Trimming cost V 0 bases and J 11 bases, with 14 bases left between them. The germline CDR1 and CDR2 sequences are MNHEY and SVGAGI. The CDR3 here is CASSYSRFEAKQFF. CDR3 nucleotide sequence: TGTGCCAGCAGTTACTCAAGGTTTGAGGCGAAGCAGTTCTTC.

This clonotype was seen a single time. Lacking the conserved final phenylalanine or tryptophan, this CDR3 likely reflects a read error. The chain uses TRBV9 and TRBJ2-7; a possible D gene is TRBD1 (5 bases). Germline CDR1 reads SGDLS; CDR2 reads YYNGEE. CDR3 length: 13 amino acids. This CDR3 is CASSSPGTYEQYL. The CDR3 DNA is TGCGCCAGCAGCTCCCCAGGGACCTACGAGCAGTACCTC.

This clonotype occurred many times. Written as DNA, the CDR3 is TGTGCCACCAGTGATTTTACAGAGGACGGATCCTACGAGCAGTACTTC. It translates to CATSDFTEDGSYEQYF. The J gene is TRBJ2-7, the V gene TRBV24-1; D ambiguous. The germline V gene encodes CDR1 KGHDR and CDR2 SFDVKD. This CDR3 region has 16 residues. V was clipped by 1 base and J by 1 base, with 13 bases between them.

This clonotype occurred many times. The V gene is TRBV7-9, the J gene TRBJ1-2; perhaps TRBD1 as D (5 bases). Trimming took off 1 base at V and 8 bases at J, with 11 bases between the two ends. The CDR3 covers 13 residues. The germline V gene has CDR1 SEHNR and CDR2 FQNEAQ (reference sequence). The CDR3 nucleotides read TGTGCCAGCAGCTTAGAAAGAGGGGACGGCTACACCTTC. The encoded protein is CASSLERGDGYTF.

This clonotype has ten or more counts. The CDR3 sequence is CASSLGLAGVGNEQFF. The CDR3 DNA reads TGTGCCAGCAGCTTAGGACTAGCGGGAGTGGGCAATGAGCAGTTCTTC. This chain links TRBV13 with TRBJ2-1, with 11 bases fitting TRBD2. Germline V CDR1 and CDR2: PRHDT, FYEKMQ (reference sequence). V was clipped by 0 bases and J by 6 bases; unmatched bases: 4. The CDR3 has 16 amino acids.